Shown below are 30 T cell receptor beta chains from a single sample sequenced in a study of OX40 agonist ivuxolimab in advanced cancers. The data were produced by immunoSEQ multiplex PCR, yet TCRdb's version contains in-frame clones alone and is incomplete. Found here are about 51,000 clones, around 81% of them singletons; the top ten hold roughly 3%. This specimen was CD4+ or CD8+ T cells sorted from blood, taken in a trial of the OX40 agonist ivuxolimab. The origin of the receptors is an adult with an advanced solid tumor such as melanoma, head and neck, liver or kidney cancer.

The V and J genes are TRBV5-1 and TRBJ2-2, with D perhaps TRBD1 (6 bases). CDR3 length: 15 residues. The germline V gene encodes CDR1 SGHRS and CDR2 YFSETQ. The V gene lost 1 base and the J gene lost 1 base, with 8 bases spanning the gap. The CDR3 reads CASSLQQGNTGELFF. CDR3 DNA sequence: TGCGCCAGCAGCTTGCAACAGGGGAACACCGGGGAGCTGTTTTTT.

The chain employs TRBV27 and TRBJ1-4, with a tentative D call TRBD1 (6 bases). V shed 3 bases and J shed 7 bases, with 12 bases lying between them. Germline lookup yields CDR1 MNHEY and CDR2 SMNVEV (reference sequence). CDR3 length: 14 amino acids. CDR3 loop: CASSFSGGAEKLFF. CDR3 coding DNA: TGTGCCAGCAGTTTTAGCGGGGGCGCTGAAAAACTGTTTTTT.

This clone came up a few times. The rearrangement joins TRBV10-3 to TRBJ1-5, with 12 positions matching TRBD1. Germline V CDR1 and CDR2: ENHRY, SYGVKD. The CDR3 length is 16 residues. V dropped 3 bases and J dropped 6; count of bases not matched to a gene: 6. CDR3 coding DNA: TGTGCCATCAGTGATTCCGGGACAGGGGGCTTTCAGCCCCAGCATTTT. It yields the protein CAISDSGTGGFQPQHF.

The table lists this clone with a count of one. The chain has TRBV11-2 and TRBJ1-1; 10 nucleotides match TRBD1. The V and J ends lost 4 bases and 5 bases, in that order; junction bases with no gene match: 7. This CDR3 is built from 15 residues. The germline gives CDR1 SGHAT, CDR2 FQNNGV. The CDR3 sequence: CASSSRPGQGTEAFF. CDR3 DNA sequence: TGTGCCAGCAGCTCCCGACCGGGACAGGGGACTGAAGCTTTCTTT.

CDR3 DNA sequence: TGTGCCAGCAGTTATGGCCCGGGACAGGAATCGGACGAGCAGTACTTC. Translation gives CASSYGPGQESDEQYF. The chain has TRBV6-5 and TRBJ2-7; 8 bases are a match to TRBD1. Unmatched junction bases numbered 12, after V lost 3 bases and J lost 5 bases. This CDR3 has 16 amino acids. Germline CDR1 MNHEY, CDR2 SVGAGI.

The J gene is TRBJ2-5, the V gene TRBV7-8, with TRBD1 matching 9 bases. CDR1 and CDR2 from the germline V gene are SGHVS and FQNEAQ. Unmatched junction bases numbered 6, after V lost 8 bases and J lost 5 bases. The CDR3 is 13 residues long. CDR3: CASGGTGGETQYF. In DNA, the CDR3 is TGTGCCAGCGGGGGAACAGGGGGCGAGACCCAGTACTTC.

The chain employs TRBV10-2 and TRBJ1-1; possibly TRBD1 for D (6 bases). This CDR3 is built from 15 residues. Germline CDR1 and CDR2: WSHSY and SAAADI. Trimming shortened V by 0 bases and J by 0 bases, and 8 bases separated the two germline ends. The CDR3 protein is CASSESGQMNTEAFF. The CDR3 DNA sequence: TGCGCCAGCAGTGAGTCAGGACAGATGAACACTGAAGCTTTCTTT.

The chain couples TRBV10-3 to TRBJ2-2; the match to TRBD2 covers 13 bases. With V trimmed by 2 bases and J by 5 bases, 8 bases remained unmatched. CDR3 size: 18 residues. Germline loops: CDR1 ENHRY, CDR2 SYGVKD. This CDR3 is CAISEPPGTSGVTGELFF. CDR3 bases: TGTGCCATCAGTGAGCCGCCCGGGACTAGCGGGGTTACCGGGGAGCTGTTTTTT.

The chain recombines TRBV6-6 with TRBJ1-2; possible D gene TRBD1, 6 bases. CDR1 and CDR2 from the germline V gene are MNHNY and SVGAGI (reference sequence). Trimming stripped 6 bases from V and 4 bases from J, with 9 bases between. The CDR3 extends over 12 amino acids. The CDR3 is CASSPGAYGYTF. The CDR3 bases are TGTGCCAGCAGCCCGGGGGCCTATGGCTACACCTTC.

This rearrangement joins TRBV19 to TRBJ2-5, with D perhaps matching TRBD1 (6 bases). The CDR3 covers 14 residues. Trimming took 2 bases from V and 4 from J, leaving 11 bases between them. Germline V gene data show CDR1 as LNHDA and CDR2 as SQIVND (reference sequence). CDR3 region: CASSIQGQIETQYF. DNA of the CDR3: TGTGCCAGTAGTATACAGGGACAAATAGAGACCCAGTACTTC.

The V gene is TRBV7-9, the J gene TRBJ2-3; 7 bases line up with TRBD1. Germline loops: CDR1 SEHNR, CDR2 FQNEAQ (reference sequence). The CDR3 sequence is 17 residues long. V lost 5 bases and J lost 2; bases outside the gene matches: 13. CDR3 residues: CASSPRAGGPATDTQYF. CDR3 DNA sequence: TGTGCCAGCAGCCCTCGGGCAGGGGGTCCCGCCACAGATACGCAGTATTTT.

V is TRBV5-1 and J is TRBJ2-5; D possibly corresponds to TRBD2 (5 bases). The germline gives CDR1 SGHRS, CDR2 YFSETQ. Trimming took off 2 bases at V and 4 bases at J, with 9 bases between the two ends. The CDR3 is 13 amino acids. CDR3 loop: CASSFTLAETQYF. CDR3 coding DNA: TGCGCCAGCAGCTTTACGCTAGCAGAGACCCAGTACTTC.

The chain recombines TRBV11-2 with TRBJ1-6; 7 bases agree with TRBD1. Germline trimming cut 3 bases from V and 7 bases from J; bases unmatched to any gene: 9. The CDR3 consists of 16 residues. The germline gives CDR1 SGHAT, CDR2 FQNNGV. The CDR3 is CASSFRQGLGNSPLHF. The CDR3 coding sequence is TGTGCCAGCAGCTTCCGACAGGGTCTTGGCAATTCACCCCTCCACTTT. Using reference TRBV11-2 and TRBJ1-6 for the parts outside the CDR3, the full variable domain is EAGVAQSPRYKIIEKRQSVAFWCNPISGHATLYWYQQILGQGPKLLIQFQNNGVVDDSQLPKDRFSAERLKGVDSTLKIQPAKLEDSAVYLCASSFRQGLGNSPLHFGNGTRLTVT.

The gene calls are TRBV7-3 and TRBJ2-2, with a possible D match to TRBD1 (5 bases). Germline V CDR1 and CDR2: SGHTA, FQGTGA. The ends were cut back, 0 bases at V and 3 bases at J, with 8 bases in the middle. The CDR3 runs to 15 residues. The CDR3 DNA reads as TGTGCCAGCAGCTTAACAGGGGCTGACACCGGGGAGCTGTTTTTT. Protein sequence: CASSLTGADTGELFF.

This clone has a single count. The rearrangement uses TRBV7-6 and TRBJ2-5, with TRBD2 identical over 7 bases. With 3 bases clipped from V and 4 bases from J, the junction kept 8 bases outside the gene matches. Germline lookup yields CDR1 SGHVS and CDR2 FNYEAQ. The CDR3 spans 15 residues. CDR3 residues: CASSLTSPPSETQYF. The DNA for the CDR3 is TGTGCCAGCAGCTTGACTAGCCCTCCCTCAGAGACCCAGTACTTC.

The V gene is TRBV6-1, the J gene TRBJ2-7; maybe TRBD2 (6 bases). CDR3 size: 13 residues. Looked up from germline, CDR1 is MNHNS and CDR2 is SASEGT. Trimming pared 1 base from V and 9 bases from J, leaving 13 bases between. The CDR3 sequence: CASSEVWLEGQYF. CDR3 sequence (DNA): TGTGCCAGCAGTGAAGTGTGGTTGGAGGGGCAGTACTTC.

CDR3 region: CASREGRSSYNEQFF. The CDR3 bases are TGTGCCAGCAGGGAGGGGAGGAGCTCCTACAATGAGCAGTTCTTC. This chain connects TRBV25-1 to TRBJ2-1, with D maybe TRBD2 (6 bases). This CDR3 has 15 residues. The V and J ends lost 6 bases and 0 bases respectively, with 12 bases between them. From germline, CDR1 is MGHDK and CDR2 SYGVNS.

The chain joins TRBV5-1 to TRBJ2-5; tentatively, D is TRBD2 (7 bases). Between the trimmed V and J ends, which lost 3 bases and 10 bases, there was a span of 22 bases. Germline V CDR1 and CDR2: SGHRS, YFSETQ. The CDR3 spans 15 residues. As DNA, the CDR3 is TGCGCCAGCAGCTCCGGGGGGCTGATCCCAGGGGACCAGTACTTC. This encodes CASSSGGLIPGDQYF.

The CDR3 DNA reads TGTGCCAGCAGGGACGGACCAATGGGTTCACCCCTCCACTTT. Protein: CASRDGPMGSPLHF. V is TRBV6-1 and J is TRBJ1-6; no clear D. V was shortened by 6 bases and J by 9 bases, with 15 bases between the two germline ends. Germline CDR1 reads MNHNS; CDR2 reads SASEGT. The CDR3 contains 14 residues.

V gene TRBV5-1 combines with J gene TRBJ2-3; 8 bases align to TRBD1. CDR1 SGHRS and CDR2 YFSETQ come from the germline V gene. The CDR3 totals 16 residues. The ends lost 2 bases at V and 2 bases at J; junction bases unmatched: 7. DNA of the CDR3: TGCGCCAGCAGCTTAACGCCGACAGGGGTCACAGATACGCAGTATTTT. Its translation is CASSLTPTGVTDTQYF.

CDR3 protein: CASSLALENYGYTF. CDR3 coding DNA: TGTGCCAGCAGCTTAGCCCTCGAAAACTATGGCTACACCTTC. The chain couples TRBV7-9 to TRBJ1-2, with D unresolved. The V gene's germline CDR1 is SEHNR and CDR2 FQNEAQ (reference sequence). V lost 0 bases and J lost 2, with 7 bases in between. This CDR3 has 14 residues.

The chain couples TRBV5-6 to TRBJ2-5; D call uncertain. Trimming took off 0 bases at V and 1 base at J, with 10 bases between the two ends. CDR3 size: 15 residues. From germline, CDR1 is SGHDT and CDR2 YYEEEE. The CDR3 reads CASSLGVGPQETQYF. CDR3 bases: TGTGCCAGCAGCTTGGGCGTAGGACCCCAAGAGACCCAGTACTTC.

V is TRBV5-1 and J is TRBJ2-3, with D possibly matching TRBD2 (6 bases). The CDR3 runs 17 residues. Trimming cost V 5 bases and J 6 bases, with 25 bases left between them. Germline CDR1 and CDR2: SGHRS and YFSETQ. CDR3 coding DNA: TGCGCCAGCAGGCCCGGGAGCCTCCGCGTAAGTCCGGATACGCAGTATTTT. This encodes CASRPGSLRVSPDTQYF.

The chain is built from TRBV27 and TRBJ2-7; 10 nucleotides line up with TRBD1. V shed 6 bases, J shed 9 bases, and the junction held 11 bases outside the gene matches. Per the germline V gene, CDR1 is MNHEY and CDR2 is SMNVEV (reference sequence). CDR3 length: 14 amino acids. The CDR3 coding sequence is TGTGCCAGCAGCTCCGGGACAGGGGTGGTTGGGCAGTACTTC. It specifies CASSSGTGVVGQYF.

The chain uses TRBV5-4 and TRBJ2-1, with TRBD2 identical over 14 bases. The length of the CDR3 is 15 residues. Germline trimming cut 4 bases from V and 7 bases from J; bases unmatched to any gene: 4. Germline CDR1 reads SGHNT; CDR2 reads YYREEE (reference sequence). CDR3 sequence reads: CASSIGLAGGNEQFF. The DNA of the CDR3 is TGTGCCAGCAGCATAGGACTAGCGGGGGGTAATGAGCAGTTCTTC.

The CDR3 nucleotides read TGTGCCATCAGTAAAGACCCCTCAGCTGGCTACACCTTC. Translated: CAISKDPSAGYTF. The chain has TRBV10-3 and TRBJ1-2; D gene ambiguous. Looked up from germline, CDR1 is ENHRY and CDR2 is SYGVKD. V gave up 5 bases and J gave up 7 bases, with 14 bases separating them. This CDR3 comprises 13 residues.

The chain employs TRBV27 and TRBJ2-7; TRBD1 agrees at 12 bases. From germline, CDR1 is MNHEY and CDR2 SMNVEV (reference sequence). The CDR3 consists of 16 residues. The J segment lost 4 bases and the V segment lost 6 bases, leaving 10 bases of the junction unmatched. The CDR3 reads CASRPTGDRGRYEQYF. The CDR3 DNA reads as TGTGCCAGCAGACCGACGGGGGACAGGGGGCGGTACGAGCAGTACTTC.

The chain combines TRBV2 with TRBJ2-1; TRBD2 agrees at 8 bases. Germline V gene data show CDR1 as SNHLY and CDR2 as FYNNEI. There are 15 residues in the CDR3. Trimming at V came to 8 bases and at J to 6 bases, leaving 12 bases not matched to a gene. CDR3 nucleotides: TGTGCCAGCCACCGGGGGGGCGGTCGGGTCAATGAGCAGTTCTTC. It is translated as CASHRGGGRVNEQFF.

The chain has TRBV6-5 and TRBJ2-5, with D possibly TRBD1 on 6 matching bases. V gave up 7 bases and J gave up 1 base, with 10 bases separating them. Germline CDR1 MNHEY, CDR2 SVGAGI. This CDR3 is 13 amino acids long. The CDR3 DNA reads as TGTGCCAGCAAGCGGACAGCCCAAGAGACCCAGTACTTC. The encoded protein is CASKRTAQETQYF.

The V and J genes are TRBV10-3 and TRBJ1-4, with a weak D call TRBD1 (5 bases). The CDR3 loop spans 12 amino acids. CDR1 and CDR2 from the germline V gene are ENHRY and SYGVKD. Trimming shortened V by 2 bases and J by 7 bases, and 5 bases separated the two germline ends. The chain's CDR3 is CAISEGGEKLFF. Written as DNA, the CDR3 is TGTGCCATCAGTGAGGGGGGTGAAAAACTGTTTTTT.